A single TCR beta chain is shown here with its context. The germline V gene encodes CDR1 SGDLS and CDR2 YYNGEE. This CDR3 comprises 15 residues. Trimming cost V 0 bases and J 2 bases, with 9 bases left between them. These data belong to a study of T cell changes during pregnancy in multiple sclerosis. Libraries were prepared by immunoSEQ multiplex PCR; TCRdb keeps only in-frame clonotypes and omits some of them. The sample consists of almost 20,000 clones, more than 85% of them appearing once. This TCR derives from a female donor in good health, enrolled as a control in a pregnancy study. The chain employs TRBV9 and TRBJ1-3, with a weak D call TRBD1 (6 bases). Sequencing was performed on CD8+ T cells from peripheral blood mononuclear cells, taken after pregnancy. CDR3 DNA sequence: TGTGCCAGCAGCGTAGCTCCAGGGGCTGGAAACACCATATATTTT. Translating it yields CASSVAPGAGNTIYF. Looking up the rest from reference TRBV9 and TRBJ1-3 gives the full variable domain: DSGVTQTPKHLITATGQRVTLRCSPRSGDLSVYWYQQSLDQGLQFLIQYYNGEERAKGNILERFSAQQFPDLHSELNLSSLELGDSALYFCASSVAPGAGNTIYFGEGSWLTVV.